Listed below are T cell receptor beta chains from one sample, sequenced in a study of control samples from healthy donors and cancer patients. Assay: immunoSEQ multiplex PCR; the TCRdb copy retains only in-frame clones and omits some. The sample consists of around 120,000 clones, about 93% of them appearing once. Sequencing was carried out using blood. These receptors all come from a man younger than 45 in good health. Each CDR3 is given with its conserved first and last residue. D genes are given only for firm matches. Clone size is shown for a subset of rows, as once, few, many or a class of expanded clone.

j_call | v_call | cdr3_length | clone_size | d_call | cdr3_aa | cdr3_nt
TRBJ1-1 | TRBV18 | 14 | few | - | CASSPQRTNTEAFF | TGTGCCAGCTCACCACAACGGACGAACACTGAAGCTTTCTTT
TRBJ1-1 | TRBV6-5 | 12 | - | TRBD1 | CASRDRGTEAFF | TGTGCCAGCAGGGACAGGGGGACTGAAGCTTTCTTT
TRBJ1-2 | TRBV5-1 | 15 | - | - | CASSQSRTGNYGYTF | TGCGCCAGCAGCCAGTCTAGGACCGGGAACTATGGCTACACCTTC
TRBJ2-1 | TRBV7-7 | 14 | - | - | CASSPLWASNEQFF | TGTGCCAGCAGCCCGCTCTGGGCGAGCAATGAGCAGTTCTTC
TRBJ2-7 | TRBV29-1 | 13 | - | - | CSVTSFSSYEQYF | TGCAGCGTTACCAGCTTCAGCTCCTACGAGCAGTACTTC
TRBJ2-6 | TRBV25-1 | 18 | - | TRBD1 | CASSDGGDRGSGANVLTF | TGTGCCAGCAGTGACGGGGGGGACAGGGGCTCTGGGGCCAACGTCCTGACTTTC
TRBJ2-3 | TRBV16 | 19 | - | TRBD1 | CASSQFKATTGASTDTQYF | TGTGCCAGCAGCCAATTTAAGGCTACGACAGGGGCTAGCACAGATACGCAGTATTTT
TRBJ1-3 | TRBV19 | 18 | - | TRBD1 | CASTKQGHGLGSGNTIYF | TGTGCCAGTACCAAACAGGGGCACGGGTTGGGCTCTGGAAACACCATATATTTT
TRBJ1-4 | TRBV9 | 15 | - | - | CASSVDWRTNEKLFF | TGTGCCAGCAGCGTAGACTGGCGGACTAATGAAAAACTGTTTTTT
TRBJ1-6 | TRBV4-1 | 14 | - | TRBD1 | CASSQSTGISPLHF | TGCGCCAGCAGCCAATCGACAGGGATTTCACCCCTCCACTTT
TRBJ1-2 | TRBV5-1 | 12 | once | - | CASSLAGADASF | TGCGCCAGCAGCTTGGCTGGGGCGGACGCCTCTTTC
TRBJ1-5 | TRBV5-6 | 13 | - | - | CASSRDSHQPQHF | TGTGCCAGCAGCCGGGACTCTCATCAGCCCCAGCATTTT
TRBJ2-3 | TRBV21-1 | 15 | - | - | CASSRDRGHQDTQYF | TGTGCCAGCAGCCGCGACAGGGGGCATCAAGATACGCAGTATTTT
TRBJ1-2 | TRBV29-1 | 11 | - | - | CSVEDRYGYTF | TGCAGCGTTGAAGATCGGTACGGCTACACCTTC
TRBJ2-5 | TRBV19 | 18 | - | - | CASSTGTFSPVLQETQYF | TGTGCCAGTAGCACCGGGACCTTCTCCCCTGTCCTCCAAGAGACCCAGTACTTC
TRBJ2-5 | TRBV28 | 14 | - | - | CATHGRLSSETQYF | TGTGCCACCCACGGCAGGCTTTCTTCAGAGACCCAGTACTTC
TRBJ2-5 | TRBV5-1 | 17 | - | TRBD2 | CASSLGLAGRLQETQYF | TGCGCCAGCAGCTTGGGACTAGCGGGGCGCCTGCAAGAGACCCAGTACTTC
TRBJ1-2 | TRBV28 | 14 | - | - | CASSLVGGVSGYTF | TGTGCCAGCAGTTTGGTGGGGGGCGTAAGTGGCTACACCTTC
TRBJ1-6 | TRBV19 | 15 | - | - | CASSIEGLYNSPLHF | TGTGCCAGTAGTATAGAGGGTCTCTATAATTCACCCCTCCACTTT
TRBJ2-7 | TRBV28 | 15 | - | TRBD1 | CASSLWGTGVHEQYF | TGTGCCAGCAGTTTATGGGGGACAGGGGTCCACGAGCAGTACTTC
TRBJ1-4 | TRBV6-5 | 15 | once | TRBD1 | CASSYTTGFNEKLFF | TGTGCCAGCAGTTACACGACAGGGTTTAATGAAAAACTGTTTTTT
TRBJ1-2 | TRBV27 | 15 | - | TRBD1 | CASSFSDRGGAGYTF | TGTGCCAGCAGTTTTAGTGACAGGGGAGGGGCTGGCTACACCTTC
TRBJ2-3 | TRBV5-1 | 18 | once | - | CASSRGQGAGASTDTQYF | TGCGCCAGCAGCCGCGGACAGGGCGCGGGGGCTAGCACAGATACGCAGTATTTT
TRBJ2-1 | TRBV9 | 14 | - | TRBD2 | CASSPSGGAFEQFF | TGTGCCAGCAGCCCTAGCGGGGGGGCTTTTGAGCAGTTCTTC
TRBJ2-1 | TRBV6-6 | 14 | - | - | CASRTGTTIDEQFF | TGTGCCAGCAGGACAGGTACCACAATTGATGAGCAGTTCTTC
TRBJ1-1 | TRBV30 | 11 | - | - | CAWSAVGNAFF | TGTGCCTGGAGCGCCGTGGGAAATGCTTTCTTT
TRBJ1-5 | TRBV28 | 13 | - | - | CASSLGNNQPQHF | TGTGCCAGCAGTTTGGGTAACAATCAGCCCCAGCATTTT
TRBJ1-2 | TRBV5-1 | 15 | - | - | CASSFGTAANYGYTF | TGCGCCAGCAGCTTCGGAACAGCAGCTAACTATGGCTACACCTTC
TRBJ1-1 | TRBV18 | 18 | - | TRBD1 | CASSRSPGRGGWSTEAFF | TGTGCCAGCTCACGCTCGCCCGGCAGGGGGGGTTGGAGCACTGAAGCTTTCTTT
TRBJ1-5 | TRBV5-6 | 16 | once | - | CASSLSGVGHNQPQHF | TGTGCCAGCAGCTTGTCCGGAGTAGGGCACAATCAGCCCCAGCATTTT
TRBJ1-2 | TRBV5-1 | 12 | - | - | CASSPNSYGYTF | TGCGCCAGCAGCCCGAACAGCTATGGCTACACCTTC
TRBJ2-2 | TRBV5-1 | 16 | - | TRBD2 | CASSLAGGVISGELFF | TGCGCCAGCAGCTTGGCGGGGGGAGTCATTTCCGGGGAGCTGTTTTTT